Detailed here is one T cell receptor beta chain. The antigen remains unidentified. This specimen comes from a study of T cells in tuberculosis. Assay: immunoSEQ multiplex PCR; the TCRdb copy retains only in-frame clones and omits some. The data show over 25,000 clones, about 90% seen once. General study findings and limits: Smaller distances to GMM-specific TCRs suggested their expansion in active tuberculosis.

Trimming removed 7 bases at V and 4 bases at J, with 11 bases between. CDR3 length equals 12 residues. Germline CDR1 is MNHNS and CDR2 is SASEGT. This receptor was identified in a donor aged 10 to 29 with latent tuberculosis or without tuberculosis infection. Source material: PBMCs. The chain couples TRBV6-1 to TRBJ2-7, with D uncertain. The CDR3 loop is CASTQSKYEQYF. CDR3 DNA: TGTGCCAGCACCCAATCTAAATACGAGCAGTACTTC.